The 22 T cell receptor beta chains in this list originate from one sample, sequenced in a study of Ad26.COV2.S vaccination and SARS-CoV-2 variants. Here immunoSEQ multiplex PCR was the method, and the copy in TCRdb shows in-frame clones only, minus some. The sample holds about 680,000 clones, around 90% seen once. Treatment described: about 20 received Ad26.COV2.S at low or high dose, single or two shots; about five received placebo; per-sample allocation not given. Material that was analyzed had been drawn on day 63 after the first vaccine or placebo injection. The sample consisted of peripheral blood, taken in a trial of Ad26.COV2.S vaccine versus placebo. These TCRs come from a person between 18 and 65 years old who received the Ad26.COV2.S COVID-19 vaccine or a placebo.

V usage is TRBV5-1 and J usage is TRBJ2-7, with D unresolved. The V gene lost 0 bases and the J gene lost 2 bases, with 9 bases spanning the gap. The V gene's germline CDR1 is SGHRS and CDR2 YFSETQ. The CDR3 is made up of 14 amino acids. CDR3 nucleotide sequence: TGCGCCAGCAGCTTGGCCGGCGCAGCCTACGAGCAGTACTTC. This sequence encodes CASSLAGAAYEQYF.

J is TRBJ2-5 and V is TRBV24-1; tentatively, D is TRBD2 (5 bases). Looked up from germline, CDR1 is KGHDR and CDR2 is SFDVKD. V shed 4 bases and J shed 4 bases, with 12 bases lying between them. The CDR3 consists of 14 residues. This CDR3 is CATSDPRSGETQYF. CDR3 DNA sequence: TGTGCCACCAGTGACCCCCGAAGCGGAGAGACCCAGTACTTC.

This clone was seen a few times. The rearrangement uses TRBV2 and TRBJ1-5, with D perhaps TRBD1 (5 bases). The germline V and J ends were trimmed by 6 bases and 3 bases, with 6 bases remaining between them. Germline V gene sequence: CDR1 SNHLY, CDR2 FYNNEI. The CDR3 is 12 amino acids. The CDR3 coding sequence is TGTGCCAGCAGCGGGACCAATCAGCCCCAGCATTTT. Protein product: CASSGTNQPQHF.

The chain links TRBV5-1 to TRBJ2-7; a weak D match, TRBD2 (7 bases). CDR1 is SGHRS, CDR2 YFSETQ, per germline. Trimming removed 5 bases at V and 2 bases at J, with 14 bases between. The CDR3 has 14 residues. CDR3 protein: CASSGGAGPYEQYF. CDR3 nucleotides: TGCGCCAGCAGTGGGGGGGCAGGACCCTACGAGCAGTACTTC.

This chain connects TRBV7-2 to TRBJ2-2; 11 nucleotides line up with TRBD2. Germline V CDR1 and CDR2: SGHTA, FQGNSA. The CDR3 covers 17 residues. Trimming took 6 bases from V and 0 from J; bases not matched to a gene: 6. CDR3 amino acids: CASRLASGGTNTGELFF. DNA for the CDR3: TGTGCCAGCAGACTCGCTAGCGGGGGGACGAACACCGGGGAGCTGTTTTTT.

The chain recombines TRBV24-1 with TRBJ1-2; D gene ambiguous. There are 14 residues in the CDR3. Trimming removed 5 bases from V and 4 bases from J, with 13 bases in between. From germline, CDR1 is KGHDR and CDR2 SFDVKD. CDR3 region: CATSGTSYGYGYTF. CDR3 in DNA: TGTGCCACCAGTGGCACGAGCTATGGCTATGGCTACACCTTC.

The chain recombines TRBV3-1 (or the pseudogene TRBV3-2) with TRBJ1-1; D may be TRBD1 (6 bases). The CDR3 has 16 amino acids. V gave up 4 bases and J gave up 6 bases, with 21 bases separating them. Germline V CDR1 and CDR2: LGHDT, YNNKEL (reference sequence). CDR3 protein: CASSRPPGHTISEAFF. CDR3 coding DNA: TGTGCCAGCAGCCGACCCCCGGGACACACGATCTCTGAAGCTTTCTTT.

V and J are TRBV19 and TRBJ1-2, with D perhaps matching TRBD1 (5 bases). Germline CDR1 is LNHDA and CDR2 is SQIVND (reference sequence). V lost 9 bases to trimming and J lost 2 bases, with 19 bases between them. This CDR3 has 15 amino acids. CDR3 nucleotides: TGTGCCAGCTTACCGGGGGGTGTACCGAACTATGGCTACACCTTC. Translating it yields CASLPGGVPNYGYTF.

The rearrangement links TRBV2 to TRBJ1-5, with unresolved D. CDR3 length equals 13 residues. Trimming took 9 bases from V and 0 from J, leaving 9 bases between them. Germline V CDR1 and CDR2: SNHLY, FYNNEI. The CDR3 reads CASTVGSNQPQHF. The CDR3, as DNA: TGTGCCAGTACAGTGGGTAGCAATCAGCCCCAGCATTTT.

Note on this clone: Other DNA sequences within the sample encode an identical CDR3. The V call is TRBV6-5, the J call TRBJ2-2; D may be TRBD1 (5 bases). The CDR3 sequence is 15 residues long. CDR1 and CDR2 (germline): MNHEY, SVGAGI. The V gene lost 0 bases and the J gene lost 3 bases, with 8 bases spanning the gap. The CDR3 region is CASSYSPTDTGELFF. The CDR3 bases are TGTGCCAGCAGTTACTCGCCGACAGACACCGGGGAGCTGTTTTTT.

J is TRBJ2-3 and V is TRBV4-3; 10 nucleotides line up with TRBD2. This CDR3 is 16 amino acids long. The germline V gene has CDR1 LGHNA and CDR2 YSLEER. V was pared by 0 bases and J by 4 bases, with 4 bases of the junction left unmatched. The CDR3 protein is CASSQDRAGGPDTQYF. CDR3 nucleotide sequence: TGCGCCAGCAGCCAAGATCGAGCGGGGGGGCCAGATACGCAGTATTTT.

The rearrangement uses TRBV6-5 and TRBJ2-5; TRBD2 is a possible D gene (5 bases). V was shortened by 7 bases and J by 3 bases, with 12 bases between the two germline ends. Per germline, CDR1 MNHEY and CDR2 SVGAGI. The CDR3 consists of 13 residues. In nucleotides, the CDR3 is TGTGCCAGCACCTTTGGAGGCAAAGAGACCCAGTACTTC. Amino acid sequence: CASTFGGKETQYF.

As for this clone: Other DNA sequences from this sample encode an identical CDR3 as well. V is TRBV19 and J is TRBJ2-7; a weak D match, TRBD1 (6 bases). V was cut by 6 bases and J by 3 bases, with 12 bases left in between. Germline V gene sequence: CDR1 LNHDA, CDR2 SQIVND (reference sequence). The CDR3 consists of 13 residues. CDR3 in amino acids: CASSRDNFYEQYF. The CDR3 DNA is TGTGCCAGTAGCCGGGACAATTTCTACGAGCAGTACTTC.

The chain joins TRBV19 to TRBJ2-2; maybe TRBD2 (6 bases). Germline V CDR1 and CDR2: LNHDA, SQIVND (reference sequence). Trimming left V 1 base short and J 7 bases short, with 7 bases between. The CDR3 has 13 amino acids. This chain's CDR3 is CASSIAGVGELFF. CDR3 DNA sequence: TGTGCCAGTAGTATAGCGGGGGTCGGGGAGCTGTTTTTT.

The chain joins TRBV19 to TRBJ2-2; D not certain. Trimming stripped 4 bases from V and 1 base from J, with 7 bases between. Germline V gene lookup returns CDR1 LNHDA and CDR2 SQIVND (reference sequence). This CDR3 contains 14 residues. CDR3 DNA sequence: TGTGCCAGTAGTAAAACGGTGAACACCGGGGAGCTGTTTTTT. This gives the protein CASSKTVNTGELFF.

The chain employs TRBV10-1 and TRBJ2-5, with a possible D match to TRBD1 (5 bases). V lost 4 bases and J 1 base, leaving 7 bases between the germline ends. Looked up from germline, CDR1 is WNHNN and CDR2 is SYGVQD (reference sequence). There are 13 residues in the CDR3. This CDR3 reads CASSGRGQETQYF. In DNA form, the CDR3 reads TGCGCCAGCAGTGGAAGGGGCCAAGAGACCCAGTACTTC.

The J gene is TRBJ1-5, the V gene TRBV6-5; possibly TRBD1 for D (6 bases). The CDR3 length is 15 residues. The V gene lost 6 bases and the J gene lost 5 bases, with 17 bases spanning the gap. Germline CDR1 and CDR2: MNHEY and SVGAGI. CDR3 bases: TGTGCCAGCAGCACAGGGTGGGGCAGTTATCAGCCCCAGCATTTT. Its protein is CASSTGWGSYQPQHF.

The CDR3 reads CASSLTPGNQPQHF. The CDR3 DNA follows: TGTGCCAGCAGCTTAACTCCGGGCAATCAGCCCCAGCATTTT. The chain employs TRBV7-2 and TRBJ1-5; unclear D gene. The CDR3 length is 14 residues. V shed 2 bases and J shed 2 bases, with 7 bases lying between them. Germline V CDR1 and CDR2: SGHTA, FQGNSA. The full variable domain, completed using reference TRBV7-2 and TRBJ1-5, is GAGVSQSPSNKVTEKGKDVELRCDPISGHTALYWYRQSLGQGLEFLIYFQGNSAPDKSGLPSDRFSAERTGGSVSTLTIQRTQQEDSAVYLCASSLTPGNQPQHFGDGTRLSIL.

V is TRBV7-8 and J is TRBJ1-6, with D maybe TRBD1 (5 bases). This CDR3 is 15 amino acids long. Germline CDR1 is SGHVS and CDR2 is FQNEAQ. With 6 bases removed from V and 7 bases from J, the gap between germline ends came to 16 bases. CDR3 in amino acids: CASRLIPGANSPLHF. Here the CDR3 DNA reads TGTGCCAGCAGACTTATACCCGGGGCAAATTCACCCCTCCACTTT.

The chain has TRBV5-6 and TRBJ2-7, with 9 bases matching TRBD2. The V segment lost 4 bases and the J segment 5 bases; nucleotides outside the gene matches: 10. CDR3 length: 15 residues. In germline, CDR1 is SGHDT, CDR2 YYEEEE. In DNA form, the CDR3 reads TGTGCCAGCAGCCAGAGTCCTGGACTAGCGAACGAGCAGTACTTC. Amino acids: CASSQSPGLANEQYF.

J is TRBJ1-5 and V is TRBV24-1; no firm D call. CDR3 size: 13 residues. Between the trimmed V and J ends, which lost 5 bases and 4 bases, there was a span of 8 bases. CDR1 is KGHDR, CDR2 SFDVKD, per germline. CDR3 in amino acids: CATSGAWNQPQHF. The CDR3 nucleotides read TGTGCCACCAGTGGAGCGTGGAATCAGCCCCAGCATTTT.

The gene calls are TRBV9 and TRBJ2-2; 8 bases are shared with TRBD2. The CDR3 is made up of 17 amino acids. The junction had 9 bases not matched to a gene; V was cut back by 4 bases and J by 1 base. In germline, CDR1 is SGDLS, CDR2 YYNGEE. CDR3 residues: CASSSPAGGLNTGELFF. The CDR3 DNA reads as TGTGCCAGCAGCTCCCCTGCGGGGGGCTTGAACACCGGGGAGCTGTTTTTT.